The rows below give T cell receptor beta chains drawn from one sample of a study of read filtering for tumor transcriptome and immune sequencing. TCRdb itself ran the reads through MiXCR, one entry per CDR3 protein. The data contain roughly 41,000 distinct CDR3 sequences, roughly an eighth of them singletons. The sample was a population of CD138-negative cells sorted from bone marrow. These receptors were collected from a donor aged 40 or over with multiple myeloma. Both conserved end residues are part of each CDR3. D genes are given only for firm matches. Clone size appears in some rows only: once, few, many, or a class for an expanded clone.

d_call,clone_size,v_call,j_call,cdr3_length,cdr3_aa,cdr3_nt
.,many,TRBV3-1,TRBJ2-1,15,CASSPGYLSYNEQFF,TGTGCCAGCAGCCCTGGGTACCTCTCCTACAATGAGCAGTTCTTC
.,.,TRBV5-1,TRBJ2-2,15,CASSGGATNTGEPFF,TGCGCCAGCAGCGGGGGAGCAACGAACACCGGGGAGCCGTTTTTT
TRBD2,many,TRBV5-1,TRBJ2-5,14,CASSSQTSAETQYF,TGCGCCAGCAGCTCCCAAACTAGCGCGGAGACCCAGTACTTC
TRBD2,many,TRBV12-3/TRBV12-4,TRBJ2-1,15,CASSLAGGGYNEQFF,TGTGCCAGCAGTTTAGCGGGGGGGGGTTACAATGAGCAGTTCTTC
.,many,TRBV30,TRBJ2-6,14,CAHSRGSGANVLTF,TGTGCCCACTCCCGGGGCTCCGGGGCCAACGTCCTGACTTTC
TRBD1,many,TRBV7-9,TRBJ1-1,15,CASSPTGVRGPEAFF,TGTGCCAGCAGTCCTACCGGAGTCAGGGGGCCTGAAGCTTTCTTT
TRBD2,many,TRBV6-4,TRBJ2-1,16,CASSDSGTSGSNEQFF,TGTGCCAGCAGTGACTCGGGGACTAGCGGGAGCAATGAGCAGTTCTTC
.,many,TRBV27,TRBJ2-1,11,CAIRTANEQFF,TGTGCCATCAGGACCGCCAATGAGCAGTTCTTC
TRBD2,many,TRBV12-3/TRBV12-4,TRBJ2-2,15,CASSFRGGVTGELFF,TGTGCCAGCAGTTTCCGGGGGGGAGTCACCGGGGAGCTGTTTTTT
.,many,TRBV9,TRBJ2-3,14,CASSVDGLADTQYF,TGTGCCAGCAGCGTAGACGGGCTCGCAGATACGCAGTATTTT